This is a list of T cell receptor beta chains from one sample in a study of neurological immune-mediated disorders. TCRdb reprocessed the 5' RACE reads via MiXCR and lists one record per CDR3 protein. Of about 44,000 distinct CDR3 sequences listed, around a fifth are singletons. Sequencing used PBMCs. Every receptor here comes from a man aged 55-75 years with HTLV-1-associated myelopathy (HAM/TSP). The CDR3 runs from the conserved cysteine through the conserved F or W. The D gene is left open where the match is weak. Clone size is given for some rows only: seen once, a few or many times, or a class if the clone is expanded.

v_gene,abundance,j_gene,d_gene,CDR3aa,CDR3nt
TRBV7-9,few,TRBJ2-7,-,CASSPPVSGHEQYF,TGTGCCAGCAGTCCACCGGTGTCTGGCCACGAGCAGTACTTC
TRBV9,many,TRBJ2-7,TRBD1,CASSVRGQGPYEQYF,TGTGCCAGCAGCGTAAGGGGACAGGGGCCCTACGAGCAGTACTTC
TRBV6-5,many,TRBJ2-1,-,CASSRLDNEQFF,TGTGCCAGCAGCCGCCTTGACAATGAGCAGTTCTTC
TRBV14,-,TRBJ2-7,-,CASLTGTTYEQYF,TGTGCCAGCCTAACCGGGACCACCTACGAGCAGTACTTC
TRBV20-1,many,TRBJ2-5,-,CSAKSRVRAETQYF,TGCAGTGCTAAATCAAGGGTTAGGGCAGAGACCCAGTACTTC
TRBV6-1,-,TRBJ2-2,-,CASSESVRHGTGELFF,TGTGCCAGCAGTGAAAGTGTTAGGCACGGCACCGGGGAGCTGTTTTTT
TRBV7-6,many,TRBJ2-1,-,CASSLASTNRHNEQFF,TGTGCCAGCAGCCTAGCTAGCACCAACCGCCACAATGAGCAGTTCTTC
TRBV12-3/TRBV12-4,many,TRBJ2-3,TRBD1,CASSQGQRTDTQYF,TGTGCCAGCAGTCAGGGACAGCGCACAGATACGCAGTATTTT
TRBV5-1,-,TRBJ2-5,TRBD2,CASSLGLMETQYF,TGCGCCAGCAGCCTGGGACTAATGGAGACCCAGTACTTC
TRBV7-8,many,TRBJ2-2,-,CASSFEGDNTGELFF,TGTGCCAGCAGCTTTGAGGGGGACAACACCGGGGAGCTGTTTTTT
TRBV7-6,many,TRBJ2-5,-,CASSTDIQETQYF,TGTGCCAGCAGCACGGACATACAAGAGACCCAGTACTTC
TRBV14,-,TRBJ2-7,-,CASSHITSADEQYF,TGTGCCAGCAGCCATATTACCTCAGCGGACGAGCAGTACTTC
TRBV7-9,many,TRBJ2-7,TRBD1,CASSSGTGYEQYF,TGTGCCAGCAGCTCCGGGACAGGCTACGAGCAGTACTTC
TRBV29-1,many,TRBJ2-1,-,CSVNDEQFF,TGCAGCGTTAATGATGAGCAGTTCTTC
TRBV6-2/TRBV6-3,many,TRBJ1-6,-,CASSYSDFRSPLHF,TGTGCCAGCAGTTACTCCGACTTCAGGTCACCCCTCCACTTT
TRBV10-3,many,TRBJ2-7,TRBD2,CAISESGAGSGEQYF,TGTGCCATCAGTGAGAGTGGAGCGGGGTCCGGGGAGCAGTACTTC
TRBV20-1,many,TRBJ2-5,-,CSAREVGYQETQYF,TGCAGTGCTAGAGAGGTGGGATACCAAGAGACCCAGTACTTC
TRBV7-2,many,TRBJ2-2,TRBD1,CASSPDRVTGELFF,TGTGCCAGCAGCCCGGACAGGGTCACCGGGGAGCTGTTTTTT
TRBV6-1,many,TRBJ2-7,-,CATRAGGVVIYEQYF,TGTGCCACCAGGGCAGGGGGGGTGGTGATTTACGAGCAGTACTTC
TRBV4-2,many,TRBJ2-7,-,CASSQEGTIHYEQYF,TGTGCCAGCAGCCAAGAGGGGACGATCCACTACGAGCAGTACTTC
TRBV4-1,many,TRBJ2-1,TRBD2,CASSQGYPGLAGSNEQFF,TGCGCCAGCAGCCAAGGATACCCGGGACTAGCGGGGTCCAATGAGCAGTTCTTC
TRBV20-1,many,TRBJ1-4,TRBD1,CSAPGQGSEKLFF,TGCAGTGCCCCGGGACAGGGGAGTGAAAAACTGTTTTTT
TRBV10-2,-,TRBJ2-5,-,CASSEGDWGETQYF,TGCGCCAGCAGTGAAGGGGACTGGGGGGAGACCCAGTACTTC
TRBV7-9,many,TRBJ1-4,TRBD1,CASSSETGQNEKLFF,TGTGCCAGCAGCTCAGAGACAGGGCAGAATGAAAAACTGTTTTTT
TRBV9,many,TRBJ2-5,-,CASSVDWGETQYF,TGTGCCAGCAGCGTAGACTGGGGAGAGACCCAGTACTTC